This T cell receptor beta chain emerged from a study of glioma-infiltrating T cells after dendritic cell vaccination. Comments on this clone: The antigen is not known.

Broader study findings: Higher pretreatment TIL content predicted longer progression-free time and survival. Complete blood and tumor specimen sets were limited to few patients.

Before vaccination, two weeks after the third vaccination, and at progression, PBMC were collected. TCRdb's copy holds only in-frame clones and misses some; the assay was immunoSEQ multiplex PCR. This table has more than 100,000 clones, around 81% appearing once. Germline CDR1 SGHNT, CDR2 YENEEA. The junction had 5 bases not matched to a gene; V was cut back by 4 bases and J by 3 bases. The CDR3 is 16 amino acids. The receptor's source is a human donor with glioblastoma. The chain uses TRBV11-3 and TRBJ2-2; 10 bases agree with TRBD1. The specimen comprised blood, sampled before dendritic cell vaccination. Written as DNA, the CDR3 is TGTGCCAGCAGCTCGACAGGGGGCTTATACACCGGGGAGCTGTTTTTT. It encodes CASSSTGGLYTGELFF.